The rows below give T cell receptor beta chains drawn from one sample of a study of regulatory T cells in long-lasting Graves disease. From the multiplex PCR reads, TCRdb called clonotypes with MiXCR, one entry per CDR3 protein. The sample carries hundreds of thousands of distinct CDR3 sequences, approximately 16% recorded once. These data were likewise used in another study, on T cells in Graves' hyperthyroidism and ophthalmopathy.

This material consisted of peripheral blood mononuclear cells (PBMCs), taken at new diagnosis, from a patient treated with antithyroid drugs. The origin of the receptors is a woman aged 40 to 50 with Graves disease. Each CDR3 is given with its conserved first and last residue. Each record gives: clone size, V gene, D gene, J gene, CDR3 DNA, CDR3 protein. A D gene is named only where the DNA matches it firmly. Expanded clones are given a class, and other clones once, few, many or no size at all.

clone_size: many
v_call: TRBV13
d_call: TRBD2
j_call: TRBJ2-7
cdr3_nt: TGTGCCACCGGGCGTAACCTAGCGGGAAGCGAGCAGTACTTC
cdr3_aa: CATGRNLAGSEQYF

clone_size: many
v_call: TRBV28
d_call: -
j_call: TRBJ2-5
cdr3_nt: TGTGCCAGCAGTCCCCGTATTCTAGCTAGCGAAGAGACCCAGTACTTC
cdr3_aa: CASSPRILASEETQYF

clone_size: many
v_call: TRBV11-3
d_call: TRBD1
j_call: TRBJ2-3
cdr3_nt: TGTGCCAGCGTTAAGACAGGGAGCACAGATACGCAGTATTTT
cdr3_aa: CASVKTGSTDTQYF

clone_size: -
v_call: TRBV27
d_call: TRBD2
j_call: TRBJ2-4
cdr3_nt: TGTGCCAGCAGTCACGGACTAGCGGAAGCCAAAAACATTCAGTACTTC
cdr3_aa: CASSHGLAEAKNIQYF

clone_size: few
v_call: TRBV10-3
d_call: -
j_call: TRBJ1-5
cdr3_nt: TGTGCCATCAGTTCGGACACCTATGGCAATCAGCCCCAGCATTTT
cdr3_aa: CAISSDTYGNQPQHF

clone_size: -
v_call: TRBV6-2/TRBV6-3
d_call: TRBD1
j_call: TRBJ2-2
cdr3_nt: TGTGCCAGCAGTTACTCGAAGGGACAGGGGTACACCGGGGAGCTGTTTTTT
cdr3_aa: CASSYSKGQGYTGELFF

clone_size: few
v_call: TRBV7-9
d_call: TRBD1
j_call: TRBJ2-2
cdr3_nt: TGTGCCGGCAGCTTAGATGGCGTGCAGGGGGCGACCGGGGAGCTGTTTTTT
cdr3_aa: CAGSLDGVQGATGELFF

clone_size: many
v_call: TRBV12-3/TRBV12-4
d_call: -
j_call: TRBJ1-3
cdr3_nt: TGTGCCAGCAGACCGGACGCAACGCGCTCTGGAAACACCATATATTTT
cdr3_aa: CASRPDATRSGNTIYF

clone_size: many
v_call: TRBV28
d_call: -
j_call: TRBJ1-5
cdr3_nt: TGTGCCAGCAGTTTAATCGGGTCAGGCCACCAGCCCCAGCATTTT
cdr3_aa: CASSLIGSGHQPQHF

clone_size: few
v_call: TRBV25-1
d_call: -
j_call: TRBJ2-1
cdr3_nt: TGTGCCAGCAGTGACTCACTGGGGGCTGGTAGGTGGTTCTTC
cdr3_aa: CASSDSLGAGRWFF

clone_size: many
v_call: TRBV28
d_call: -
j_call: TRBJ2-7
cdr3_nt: TGTGCCAGCGCTGGGGTCGGGGAGAAGGGGGTCTACGAGCAGTACTTC
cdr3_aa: CASAGVGEKGVYEQYF

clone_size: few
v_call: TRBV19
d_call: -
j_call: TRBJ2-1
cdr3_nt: TGTGCCAGTAGCATTAATCGGGACACAACTTTTAGCTCCTACAATGAGCAGTTCTTC
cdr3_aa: CASSINRDTTFSSYNEQFF

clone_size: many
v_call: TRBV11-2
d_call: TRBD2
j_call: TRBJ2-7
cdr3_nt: TGTGCCAGCAGCTTACCCTCGGGAGGGGAGCCCCCCGAGCAGTACTTC
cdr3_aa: CASSLPSGGEPPEQYF

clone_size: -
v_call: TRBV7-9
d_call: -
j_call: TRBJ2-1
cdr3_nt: TGTGCCAGCAGCTTAGGAGGAACGCAGTTCTTC
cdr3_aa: CASSLGGTQFF

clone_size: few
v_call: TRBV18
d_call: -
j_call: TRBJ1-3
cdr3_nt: TGTGCCAGCTCACCGACCTCGCAGCCAGGCTCTGGAAACACCATATATTTT
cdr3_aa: CASSPTSQPGSGNTIYF

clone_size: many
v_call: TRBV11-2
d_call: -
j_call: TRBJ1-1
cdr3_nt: TGTGCCAGCAGCTTAGAGGCGGGCACTGAAGCTTTCTTT
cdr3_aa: CASSLEAGTEAFF

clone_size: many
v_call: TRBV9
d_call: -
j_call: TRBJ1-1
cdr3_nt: TGTGCCAGCAGCGTAGATCAAAGCACTGAAGCTTTCTTT
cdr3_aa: CASSVDQSTEAFF

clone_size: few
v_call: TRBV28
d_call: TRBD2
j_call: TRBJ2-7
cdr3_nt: TGTGCCAGCAGTTCCCCTAGCGGTGGAGGGCGTGGGGAGCAGTACTTC
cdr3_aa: CASSSPSGGGRGEQYF

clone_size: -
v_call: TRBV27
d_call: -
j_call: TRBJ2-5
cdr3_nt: TGTGCCAGCAGTCCCCCGAGGGGTACCCAAGAGACCCAGTACTTC
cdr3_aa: CASSPPRGTQETQYF

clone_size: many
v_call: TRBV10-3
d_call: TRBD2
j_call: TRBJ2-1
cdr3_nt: TGTGCCACCCGAAGTGGGCGGGAGGGACTTTACAATGAGCAGTTCTTC
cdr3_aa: CATRSGREGLYNEQFF

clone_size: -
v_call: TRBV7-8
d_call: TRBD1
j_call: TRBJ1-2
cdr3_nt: TGTGCCAGCAGCCCCGACAGGGGATGGGATGGCTACACCTTC
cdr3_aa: CASSPDRGWDGYTF

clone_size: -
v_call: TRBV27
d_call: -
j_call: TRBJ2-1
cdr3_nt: TGTGCCAGCAGACAGGTCAATGAGCAGTTCTTC
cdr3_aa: CASRQVNEQFF

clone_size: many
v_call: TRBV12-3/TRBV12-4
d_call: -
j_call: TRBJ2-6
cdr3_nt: TGTGCCAGCAGTTTAGGACCTGGGGCCAACGTCCTGACTTTC
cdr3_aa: CASSLGPGANVLTF

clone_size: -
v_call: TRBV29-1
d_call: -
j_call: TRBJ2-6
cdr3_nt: TGCAGCGCCTGGGGCGGAGGAACCTTCTCTGGGGCCAACGTCCTGACTTTC
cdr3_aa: CSAWGGGTFSGANVLTF

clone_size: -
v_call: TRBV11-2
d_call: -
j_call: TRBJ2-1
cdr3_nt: TGTGCCAGCAGCTTAGCCAACCCCTATGAGCAGTTCTTC
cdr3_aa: CASSLANPYEQFF

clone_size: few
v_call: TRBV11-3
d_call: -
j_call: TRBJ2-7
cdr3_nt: TGTGCCAGCAGCTTAGATCTCGGGGTCTACGAGCAGTACTTC
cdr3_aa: CASSLDLGVYEQYF